A selection of T cell receptor beta chains follows, all from one sample in a study of blood T cell repertoires in COVID-19. Only in-frame clones appear in the TCRdb table, and some are missing; sequencing was by immunoSEQ multiplex PCR. This sample has approximately 410,000 clones, with approximately 90% found just once. The sample taken for sequencing was peripheral blood. These receptors came from a woman aged 25 to 39 with active or convalescent COVID-19. Both conserved end residues are part of each CDR3. The order of the fields is CDR3 length, J gene, V gene, CDR3 protein.

15 | TRBJ2-7 | TRBV5-1 | CASSLAPTGADEQYF
17 | TRBJ2-1 | TRBV6-6 | CASSRGGGQIDYNEQFF
17 | TRBJ2-7 | TRBV30 | CAYQHYGGLAGAGEQYF
16 | TRBJ2-1 | TRBV15 | CATSREGQGGAQGGFF
13 | TRBJ2-3 | TRBV19 | CASTRDITDTQYF
15 | TRBJ1-2 | TRBV5-1 | CASSHDRGQAHGYTF
15 | TRBJ2-7 | TRBV7-2 | CASSLEMDSSYEQYF
14 | TRBJ1-4 | TRBV7-9 | CASSPGQSNEKLFF
11 | TRBJ1-2 | TRBV20-1 | CSAPREDGYTF
13 | TRBJ1-2 | TRBV28 | CASSFWGDYGYTF
14 | TRBJ1-1 | TRBV5-1 | CASTTTAGNTEAFF
15 | TRBJ2-1 | TRBV19 | CASSSRQDSYNEQFF
15 | TRBJ1-4 | TRBV3-1/TRBV3-2 | CASSLRGQGNSKLFF
11 | TRBJ1-2 | TRBV20-1 | CSAPYDGGYTF
13 | TRBJ1-1 | TRBV7-2 | CASSFFLSTEAFF
15 | TRBJ2-3 | TRBV5-5 | CASSFRQGIGDTQYF
17 | TRBJ1-1 | TRBV5-4 | CASSIVRVEVMNTEAFF
13 | TRBJ1-6 | TRBV5-4 | CASGGAPNSPLHF
15 | TRBJ2-7 | TRBV9 | CASSAGLAGDYEQYF
15 | TRBJ1-1 | TRBV9 | CASSGNQGMETEAFF
15 | TRBJ2-7 | TRBV23-1 | CASTQSGGAQHEQYF
17 | TRBJ1-6 | TRBV28 | CASSLGGQSSYNSPLHF
17 | TRBJ1-1 | TRBV10-3 | CAIRTVRAGAMNTEAFF
14 | TRBJ1-2 | TRBV7-9 | CASSLGQDLYGYTF
16 | TRBJ1-6 | TRBV11-2 | CASSPQGSSYNSPLHF
14 | TRBJ1-1 | TRBV27 | CASSHPTGNTEAFF
17 | TRBJ2-5 | TRBV11-2 | CASSLSPAGATRETQYF
13 | TRBJ1-3 | TRBV10-2 | CASSTSGGNTIYF
15 | TRBJ2-5 | TRBV27 | CASSAVETSGETQYF
15 | TRBJ2-7 | TRBV27 | CASSLAGSSSYEQYF
16 | TRBJ2-7 | TRBV5-4 | CASSLGFSGADYEQYF
18 | TRBJ2-3 | TRBV9 | CASSVGTSGLISTDTQYF
16 | TRBJ1-4 | TRBV7-9 | CASSLVPDRTNEKLFF
14 | TRBJ1-4 | TRBV5-4 | CASSPDRRNEKLFF
16 | TRBJ2-7 | TRBV4-2 | CASSQDANGGASEQYF
17 | TRBJ1-1 | TRBV2 | CASKRESSNKPGTEAFF
14 | TRBJ2-5 | TRBV9 | CASSPRGGKETQYF
15 | TRBJ2-5 | TRBV30 | CAWSVVAGVGETQYF
15 | TRBJ1-6 | TRBV2 | CASSDGQGLNSPLHF
15 | TRBJ1-1 | TRBV6-1 | CASSERTALNTEAFF
15 | TRBJ1-6 | TRBV27 | CASSLGTGVNSPLHF
16 | TRBJ2-3 | TRBV6-4 | CASSPYTSGGADTQYF
16 | TRBJ1-1 | TRBV27 | CASSGQGASWVTEAFF
13 | TRBJ2-5 | TRBV29-1 | CSVRKDSGETQYF
15 | TRBJ1-2 | TRBV4-1 | CASSQGQGNNYGYTF
17 | TRBJ2-7 | TRBV18 | CASSLGTPGQSSYEQYF
15 | TRBJ2-7 | TRBV2 | CASSESGQGAFEQYF
17 | TRBJ1-2 | TRBV6-6 | CASSRDRGSGGNYGYTF
13 | TRBJ1-1 | TRBV12-3/TRBV12-4 | CASSFSVNTEAFF
16 | TRBJ2-7 | TRBV19 | CASSPLLGTGEYEQYF